The 29 T cell receptor beta chains below all came from one sample that was sequenced in a study of blood T cell repertoires in COVID-19. The data were produced by immunoSEQ multiplex PCR, yet TCRdb's version contains in-frame clones alone and is incomplete. The sample shows about 310,000 clones, roughly 88% of them seen only once. Sequencing was carried out using peripheral blood. Receptor source: a woman aged 25 to 45 with COVID-19, enrolled during active disease.

The CDR3 protein is CASNGGLYEQYF. The CDR3 coding sequence is TGTGCCAGCAATGGGGGCCTCTACGAGCAGTACTTC. The V gene is TRBV25-1, the J gene TRBJ2-7, with D possibly matching TRBD1 (6 bases). CDR3 length equals 12 residues. V lost 7 bases and J lost 3, with 10 bases in between. Germline V gene lookup returns CDR1 MGHDK and CDR2 SYGVNS.

This rearrangement joins TRBV2 to TRBJ1-3; D remains unclear. The CDR3 runs 14 residues. The germline V and J ends were trimmed by 6 bases and 0 bases, with 9 bases remaining between them. CDR1 SNHLY and CDR2 FYNNEI come from the germline V gene. CDR3 in amino acids: CASRAGSSGNTIYF. The CDR3 coding sequence is TGTGCCAGCAGGGCCGGGTCCTCTGGAAACACCATATATTTT.

CDR3 loop: CASSSDRVRYGYTF. The CDR3 nucleotides are TGCGCCAGCAGCTCGGACAGGGTGAGATATGGCTACACCTTC. The chain carries TRBV5-1 and TRBJ1-2; 8 bases agree with TRBD1. Germline V gene sequence: CDR1 SGHRS, CDR2 YFSETQ. With V trimmed by 3 bases and J by 5 bases, 6 bases remained unmatched. The CDR3 sequence is 14 residues long.

The chain recombines TRBV27 with TRBJ2-6; D gene ambiguous. This CDR3 contains 16 residues. The V and J ends lost 1 base and 0 bases respectively, with 7 bases between them. From germline, CDR1 is MNHEY and CDR2 SMNVEV (reference sequence). Written as DNA, the CDR3 is TGTGCCAGCAGTTTATTCAGGTTCTCTGGGGCCAACGTCCTGACTTTC. It translates to CASSLFRFSGANVLTF.

The chain links TRBV10-3 to TRBJ2-7, with 9 positions matching TRBD2. Germline values: CDR1 ENHRY, CDR2 SYGVKD. This CDR3 region has 15 residues. The junction had 7 bases not matched to a gene; V was cut back by 4 bases and J by 3 bases. Here the CDR3 DNA reads TGTGCCATCAGTGCCCATCTAGCGGGGCTCTACGAGCAGTACTTC. Its translation is CAISAHLAGLYEQYF.

The V call is TRBV5-4, the J call TRBJ2-7, with 7 bases identical to TRBD1. The CDR3 spans 14 residues. Germline V gene data show CDR1 as SGHNT and CDR2 as YYREEE (reference sequence). Trimming took 4 bases from V and 3 from J; bases not matched to a gene: 7. The CDR3 DNA follows: TGTGCCAGCAGCCTGCACGGACAGGACTACGAGCAGTACTTC. The encoded protein is CASSLHGQDYEQYF.

The chain is built from TRBV7-9 and TRBJ1-2, with D uncertain. The germline CDR1 and CDR2 sequences are SEHNR and FQNEAQ (reference sequence). Trimming pared 0 bases from V and 4 bases from J, leaving 9 bases between. CDR3 length equals 14 residues. The CDR3 nucleotides read TGTGCCAGCAGCTTAGCAGGAAGCGTCTATGGCTACACCTTC. As protein: CASSLAGSVYGYTF.

V gene TRBV29-1 combines with J gene TRBJ1-1; D not certain. The CDR3 spans 15 residues. The V end lost 3 bases, the J end lost 0 bases, and 14 bases lay between the germline ends. CDR1 and CDR2 (germline): SQVTM, ANQGSEA. As DNA, the CDR3 is TGCAGCGTTGAGGGATGGGAGGGAGTGAACACTGAAGCTTTCTTT. Residues: CSVEGWEGVNTEAFF. The full variable domain, completed using reference TRBV29-1 and TRBJ1-1, is SAVISQKPSRDICQRGTSLTIQCQVDSQVTMMFWYRQQPGQSLTLIATANQGSEATYESGFVIDKFPISRPNLTFSTLTVSNMSPEDSSIYLCSVEGWEGVNTEAFFGQGTRLTVV.

The chain joins TRBV19 to TRBJ1-5; TRBD1 is a possible D gene (5 bases). The CDR3 has 16 residues. V lost 5 bases to trimming and J lost 6 bases, with 20 bases between them. Per germline, CDR1 LNHDA and CDR2 SQIVND (reference sequence). The CDR3 coding sequence is TGTGCCAGTAGTTTAGGGGCGGGGGGAATTGGTCAGCCCCAGCATTTT. Translation gives CASSLGAGGIGQPQHF.

The V call is TRBV5-1, the J call TRBJ1-5; D possibly corresponds to TRBD1 (5 bases). Germline assignment: CDR1 SGHRS and CDR2 YFSETQ. Deletions cut 5 bases from V and 5 bases from J, with 14 bases between. CDR3 size: 14 residues. CDR3 DNA sequence: TGCGCCAGCAGGTCAGGGACTGGTGATCAGCCCCAGCATTTT. Translation gives CASRSGTGDQPQHF.

The chain links TRBV5-1 to TRBJ2-5; TRBD2 is a possible D gene (6 bases). Trimming removed 0 bases at V and 6 bases at J, with 15 bases between. The CDR3 spans 15 residues. Per germline, CDR1 SGHRS and CDR2 YFSETQ. The CDR3 here is CASSLAGGDGKTQYF. The CDR3, as DNA: TGCGCCAGCAGCTTGGCCGGAGGGGATGGAAAGACCCAGTACTTC.

This chain connects TRBV10-3 to TRBJ2-1, with 9 bases matching TRBD1. The CDR3 length is 16 residues. CDR1 and CDR2 (germline): ENHRY, SYGVKD. Germline trimming cut 1 base from V and 7 bases from J; bases unmatched to any gene: 8. CDR3 amino acids: CAISEFAGQGGNEQFF. CDR3 DNA: TGTGCCATCAGTGAGTTTGCGGGACAGGGAGGGAATGAGCAGTTCTTC.

This clone appeared a single time. This rearrangement joins TRBV7-2 to TRBJ2-7; TRBD2 aligns across 9 bases. CDR1 is SGHTA, CDR2 FQGNSA, per germline. With V trimmed by 5 bases and J by 6 bases, 11 bases remained unmatched. CDR3 length: 15 amino acids. CDR3 DNA sequence: TGTGCCAGCAGCCCGCGGGGGGGTAGCGGGAGCGAGCAGTACTTC. Its translation is CASSPRGGSGSEQYF.

J is TRBJ1-1 and V is TRBV7-2; TRBD1 might be the D (6 bases). Germline V gene sequence: CDR1 SGHTA, CDR2 FQGNSA. V was clipped by 4 bases and J by 4 bases, with 7 bases between them. This CDR3 is built from 12 residues. DNA of the CDR3: TGTGCCAGCAGCTACAGGGCCACTGAAGCTTTCTTT. Amino acid sequence: CASSYRATEAFF.

The chain links TRBV27 to TRBJ1-5, with D tentatively TRBD1 (6 bases). The CDR3 totals 14 residues. Trimming shortened V by 5 bases and J by 15 bases, and 23 bases separated the two germline ends. CDR1 and CDR2 from the germline V gene are MNHEY and SMNVEV (reference sequence). In DNA form, the CDR3 reads TGTGCCAGCAGTCAATGGGCGGACAGCCCCAAGTGGCATTTT. Its protein is CASSQWADSPKWHF.

The chain uses TRBV3-1 (or the pseudogene TRBV3-2) and TRBJ2-2, with 9 positions matching TRBD2. With 4 bases clipped from V and 2 bases from J, the junction kept 11 bases outside the gene matches. The CDR3 covers 18 residues. Per germline, CDR1 LGHDT and CDR2 YNNKEL (reference sequence). The CDR3 sequence: CASSPQSGLAINTGELFF. The CDR3 DNA reads TGTGCCAGCAGCCCCCAGTCTGGACTAGCGATTAACACCGGGGAGCTGTTTTTT.

The chain joins TRBV6-4 to TRBJ1-1; D is unresolved. V was cut by 0 bases and J by 1 base, with 12 bases left in between. This CDR3 is 16 amino acids long. Per the germline V gene, CDR1 is MRHNA and CDR2 is SNTAGT. DNA for the CDR3: TGTGCCAGCAGTGACTCTTTCGGTACCAAGAACACTGAAGCTTTCTTT. This encodes CASSDSFGTKNTEAFF.

The V and J genes are TRBV20-1 and TRBJ2-7; the match to TRBD2 covers 10 bases. Germline V gene sequence: CDR1 DFQATT, CDR2 SNEGSKA (reference sequence). The CDR3 is 11 residues long. V shed 6 bases and J 7 bases; nucleotides not matched to a gene: 3. The CDR3 protein is CSARLAGEQYF. DNA for the CDR3: TGCAGTGCACGACTAGCGGGTGAGCAGTACTTC.

The V and J genes are TRBV6-5 and TRBJ2-7; TRBD2 is a possible D gene (6 bases). Trimming pared 5 bases from V and 3 bases from J, leaving 11 bases between. Germline V gene lookup returns CDR1 MNHEY and CDR2 SVGAGI. The CDR3 consists of 13 residues. CDR3 coding DNA: TGTGCCAGCAGTCGGGCGGGGAACTACGAGCAGTACTTC. Amino acid sequence: CASSRAGNYEQYF.

This clone has just one count. This rearrangement joins TRBV4-1 to TRBJ1-2; D gene uncertain. V was clipped by 4 bases and J by 3 bases, with 12 bases between them. This CDR3 is built from 14 residues. CDR1 and CDR2 (germline): MGHRA, YSYEKL. CDR3 nucleotides: TGCGCCAGCAGCCCTGCGGGAGGGTACTATGGCTACACCTTC. Amino acid sequence: CASSPAGGYYGYTF.

The rearrangement joins TRBV7-3 to TRBJ2-7; 9 bases agree with TRBD2. V lost 1 base and J lost 5; bases outside the gene matches: 9. The CDR3 sequence is 16 residues long. From germline, CDR1 is SGHTA and CDR2 FQGTGA. The DNA of the CDR3 is TGTGCCAGCAGCTTAAATCGGCGGGAGGGCCGAGACGAGCAGTACTTC. Its translation: CASSLNRREGRDEQYF.

In this sample, this clone turned up once. This rearrangement joins TRBV11-2 to TRBJ1-1, with 10 bases identical to TRBD1. The length of the CDR3 is 15 residues. The V gene's germline CDR1 is SGHAT and CDR2 FQNNGV. V shed 1 base and J 7 bases; nucleotides not matched to a gene: 6. Written as DNA, the CDR3 is TGTGCCAGCAGCTTAGGAATGACAGGGGGCTTTGAAGCTTTCTTT. This codes for CASSLGMTGGFEAFF.

The chain joins TRBV7-9 to TRBJ1-1; TRBD1 aligns across 9 bases. V dropped 5 bases and J dropped 5; count of bases not matched to a gene: 6. Germline-derived CDR1 and CDR2 are SEHNR and FQNEAQ (reference sequence). This CDR3 contains 14 residues. The CDR3 region has the DNA TGTGCCAGCAGCCAGGACAGGGGTGGAACTGAAGCTTTCTTT. The encoded protein is CASSQDRGGTEAFF.

The chain links TRBV23-1 to TRBJ2-5, with 13 nucleotides matching TRBD2. TRBV23-1 is designated an ORF whose function remains uncertain. This CDR3 has 17 amino acids. Trimming at V came to 1 base and at J to 3 bases, leaving 5 bases not matched to a gene. CDR3 nucleotides: TGCGCCAGCAGTCAATGCCAGGGACTAGCGGGAAAAGAGACCCAGTACTTC. It encodes CASSQCQGLAGKETQYF.

The chain joins TRBV29-1 to TRBJ2-2; D unclear. V lost 2 bases and J 5 bases, leaving 9 bases between the germline ends. Per germline, CDR1 SQVTM and CDR2 ANQGSEA. This CDR3 comprises 13 residues. The CDR3 here is CSVERVPTGELFF. The DNA of the CDR3 is TGCAGCGTTGAAAGAGTCCCGACCGGGGAGCTGTTTTTT.

The chain combines TRBV6-5 with TRBJ2-2; 7 bases agree with TRBD1. The CDR3 is 14 amino acids. Trimming removed 6 bases from V and 6 bases from J; junction bases left unmatched: 7. Germline V CDR1 and CDR2: MNHEY, SVGAGI. The CDR3 is CASRNDRESGELFF. In nucleotides, the CDR3 is TGTGCCAGCAGAAATGACAGGGAGTCCGGGGAGCTGTTTTTT.

This sequence joins TRBV7-3 and TRBJ2-1, with TRBD2 as a possible D gene (6 bases). V gave up 0 bases and J gave up 10 bases, with 7 bases separating them. CDR3 length: 12 residues. The germline CDR1 and CDR2 sequences are SGHTA and FQGTGA. CDR3 sequence (DNA): TGTGCCAGCAGCTTAACGGCGGGGGAGCAGTTCTTC. Translation: CASSLTAGEQFF.

The gene calls are TRBV7-9 and TRBJ1-5; TRBD1 aligns across 10 bases. The length of the CDR3 is 18 residues. The V and J ends lost 5 bases and 0 bases, in that order; junction bases with no gene match: 10. Germline assignment: CDR1 SEHNR and CDR2 FQNEAQ (reference sequence). Here the CDR3 DNA reads TGTGCCAGCAGCCCTTGGGGGACAGGGGAATATAGCAATCAGCCCCAGCATTTT. The encoded protein is CASSPWGTGEYSNQPQHF.

The CDR3 is CAWSVRTDEQYF. In DNA, the CDR3 is TGTGCCTGGAGTGTGAGGACAGACGAGCAGTACTTC. This chain connects TRBV30 to TRBJ2-7; weak D call: TRBD1 (6 bases). The germline V gene encodes CDR1 GTSNPN and CDR2 SVGIG (reference sequence). This CDR3 is 12 amino acids long. V was clipped by 0 bases and J by 5 bases, with 8 bases between them. Full variable domain (rest looked up from reference TRBV30 and TRBJ2-7): SQTIHQWPATLVQPVGSPLSLECTVEGTSNPNLYWYRQAAGRGLQLLFYSVGIGQISSEVPQNLSASRPQDRQFILSSKKLLLSDSGFYLCAWSVRTDEQYFGPGTRLTVT.